This T cell receptor (beta chain) derives from a study of cytomegalovirus exposure and HLA in healthy donors. Per the germline V gene, CDR1 is SGHTA and CDR2 is FQGTGA. J lost 0 bases, V lost 5 bases, and 8 bases had no gene match. The length of the CDR3 is 17 residues. The PCR contained 60 Vbeta and 13 Jbeta primers. Repertoires were generated with immunoSEQ multiplex PCR, while TCRdb's copy carries only in-frame clones and drops some. The data show under 200,000 clones, with roughly 70% seen just once and approximately 3.1% held by the top ten. The sequence was obtained from a woman aged 50 to 60 in good health and CMV-seropositive. J is TRBJ2-1 and V is TRBV7-3; TRBD2 matches 9 bases. The sample was PBMCs. The CDR3 loop is CASSLSGGPSSYNEQFF. As DNA, the CDR3 is TGTGCCAGCAGCCTTAGCGGGGGTCCGAGCTCCTACAATGAGCAGTTCTTC.